This T cell receptor (beta chain) was sequenced in a study of blood T cell repertoires in COVID-19. Looking at the study overall: The United States, Italy and Spain were the sources of the acute and convalescent COVID-19 samples. PBMCs, B-cell-depleted T cells, or T cells provided the cDNA or gDNA that made up the material.

Source study methods: Estimated nucleated cell counts came from reference gene primer amplification. Sequencing used immunoSEQ multiplex PCR; TCRdb keeps in-frame clones, though not all of them. The V and J calls and clone size are taken from that table; D and trimming were inferred from the DNA. The sample holds under 200,000 clones, 76% seen once. The CDR3 is 17 amino acids. The clonotype was recovered from a woman of 80 years or more with acute or convalescent COVID-19. The rearrangement joins TRBV21-1 to TRBJ1-2; TRBD1 is the table's D call and was not checked against the DNA. TRBV21-1 counts as a pseudogene. The sample comprised peripheral blood. Here the CDR3 reads CASRGSRDRADNYGYTF. The CDR3 DNA is TGTGCCAGCAGGGGGAGTAGGGACAGGGCCGATAACTATGGCTACACCTTC.